This T cell receptor beta chain was identified during a study of blood T cell repertoires in COVID-19. In the study overall: Samples of COVID-19 (acute and convalescent) were obtained from the United States, Italy and Spain. PBMCs, B-cell-depleted T cells, or T cells were the source of the cDNA or gDNA that made up the material.

Per the original data handling: Nucleated cell number was recorded as an estimate derived from reference gene primer amplification. The table came from immunoSEQ multiplex PCR; TCRdb's copy has only in-frame clones and leaves some out. The V and J calls and clone size come from that table; D and trimming were worked out from the DNA. The table has 200,000 to 250,000 clones, more than 85% seen once; the top ten hold more than 8.5%. Seattle's enrolled individuals joined amid active infection and were then monitored longitudinally. The V gene's germline CDR1 is LGHDT and CDR2 YNNKEL (reference sequence). The junction had 4 bases not matched to a gene; V was cut back by 4 bases and J by 1 base. This CDR3 is built from 14 residues.

Source material: peripheral blood. The chain uses TRBV3-1 (or the pseudogene TRBV3-2) and TRBJ2-7, with 7 bases lining up with TRBD1. The TCR was taken from a woman between 45 and 60 years old with COVID-19, enrolled during active disease. The CDR3 protein is CASSPWDRSYEQYF. The CDR3 DNA reads as TGTGCCAGCAGCCCATGGGACAGATCCTACGAGCAGTACTTC.